Listed here is a single TCR beta chain. The antigen is unknown. Primers for the PCR totalled 60 Vbeta and 13 Jbeta. The data were produced by immunoSEQ multiplex PCR, yet TCRdb's version contains in-frame clones alone and is incomplete. This sample has 100,000 or so clones, with around 60% found just once. The data are from a study of cytomegalovirus exposure and HLA in healthy donors. Study outcomes and limitations: CMV antigen specificity was confirmed in vitro for a few CMV-associated chains. TCR beta sequences reportedly predicted most subjects' HLA-A and HLA-B alleles accurately.

Germline V CDR1 and CDR2: MDHEN, SYDVKM. Trimming stripped 2 bases from V and 5 bases from J, with 16 bases between. The CDR3 is made up of 16 amino acids. This clonotype originated in a human donor in good health. The sample comprised PBMCs. The chain couples TRBV28 to TRBJ2-1; D gene uncertain. CDR3 sequence reads: CASSLSRSYRNNEQFF. For the CDR3, the DNA is TGTGCCAGCAGTTTAAGCCGCTCCTACCGAAACAATGAGCAGTTCTTC. Looking up the rest from reference TRBV28 and TRBJ2-1 gives the full variable domain: DVKVTQSSRYLVKRTGEKVFLECVQDMDHENMFWYRQDPGLGLRLIYFSYDVKMKEKGDIPEGYSVSREKKERFSLILESASTNQTSMYLCASSLSRSYRNNEQFFGPGTRLTVL.